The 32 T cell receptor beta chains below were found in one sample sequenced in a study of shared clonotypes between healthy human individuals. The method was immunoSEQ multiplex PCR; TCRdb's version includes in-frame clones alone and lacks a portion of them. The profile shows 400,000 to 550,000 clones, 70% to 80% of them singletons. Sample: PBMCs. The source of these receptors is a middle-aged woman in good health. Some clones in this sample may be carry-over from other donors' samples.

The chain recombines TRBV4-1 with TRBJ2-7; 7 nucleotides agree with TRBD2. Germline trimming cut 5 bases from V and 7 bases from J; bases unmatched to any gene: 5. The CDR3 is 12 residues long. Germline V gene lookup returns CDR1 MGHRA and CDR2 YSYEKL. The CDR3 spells CASSGRAGEQYF. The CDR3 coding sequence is TGCGCCAGCAGCGGGAGGGCCGGAGAGCAGTACTTC.

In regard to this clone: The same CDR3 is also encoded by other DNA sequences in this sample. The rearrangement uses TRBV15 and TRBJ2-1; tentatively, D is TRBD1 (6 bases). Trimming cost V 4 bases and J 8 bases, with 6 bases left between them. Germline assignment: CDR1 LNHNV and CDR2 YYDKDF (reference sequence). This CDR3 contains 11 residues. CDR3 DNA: TGTGCCACCAGCAAGGGGGATGAGCAGTTCTTC. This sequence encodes CATSKGDEQFF.

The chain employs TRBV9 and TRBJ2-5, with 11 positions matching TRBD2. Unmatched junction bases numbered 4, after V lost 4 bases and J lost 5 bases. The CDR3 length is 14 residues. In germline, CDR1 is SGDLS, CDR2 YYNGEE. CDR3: CASSLGLAGETQYF. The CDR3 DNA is TGTGCCAGCAGCCTCGGACTAGCGGGCGAGACCCAGTACTTC.

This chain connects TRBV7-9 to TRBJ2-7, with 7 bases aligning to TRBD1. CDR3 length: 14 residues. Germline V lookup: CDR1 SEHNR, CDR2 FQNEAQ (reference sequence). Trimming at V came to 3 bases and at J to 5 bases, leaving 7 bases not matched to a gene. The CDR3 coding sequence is TGTGCCAGCAGCTTTGCTTCGGACAGGCACGAGCAGTACTTC. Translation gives CASSFASDRHEQYF.

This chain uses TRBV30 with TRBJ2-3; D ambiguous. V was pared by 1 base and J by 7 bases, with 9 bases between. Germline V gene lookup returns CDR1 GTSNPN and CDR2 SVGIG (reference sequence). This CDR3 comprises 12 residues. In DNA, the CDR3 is TGTGCCTGGAGTGCAGCTCGAAATACGCAGTATTTT. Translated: CAWSAARNTQYF.

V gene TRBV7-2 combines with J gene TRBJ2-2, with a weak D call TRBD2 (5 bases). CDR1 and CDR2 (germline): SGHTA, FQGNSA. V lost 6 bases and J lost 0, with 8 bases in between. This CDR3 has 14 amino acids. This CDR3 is CASRKLANTGELFF. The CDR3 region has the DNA TGTGCCAGCAGAAAACTAGCGAACACCGGGGAGCTGTTTTTT.

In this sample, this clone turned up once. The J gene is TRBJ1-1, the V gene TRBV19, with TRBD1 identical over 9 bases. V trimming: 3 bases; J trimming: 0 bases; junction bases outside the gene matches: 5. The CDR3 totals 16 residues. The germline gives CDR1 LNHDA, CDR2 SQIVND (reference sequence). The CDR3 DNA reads TGTGCCAGTAGTATGAGAGGGACAGGGCTGAACACTGAAGCTTTCTTT. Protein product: CASSMRGTGLNTEAFF.

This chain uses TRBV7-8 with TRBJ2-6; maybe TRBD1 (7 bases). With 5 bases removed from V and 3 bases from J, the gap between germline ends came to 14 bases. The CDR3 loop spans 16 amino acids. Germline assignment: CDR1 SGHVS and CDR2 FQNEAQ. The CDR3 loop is CASSPTGDSGANVLTF. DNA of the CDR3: TGTGCCAGCAGCCCCACGGGGGACAGTGGGGCCAACGTCCTGACTTTC.

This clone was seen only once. This CDR3 is CASTGGGQPQHF. The CDR3 DNA reads as TGTGCCAGCACCGGAGGGGGTCAGCCCCAGCATTTT. This sequence joins TRBV6-5 and TRBJ1-5; D is possibly TRBD1 (6 bases). The CDR3 loop spans 12 amino acids. V was clipped by 7 bases and J by 6 bases, with 10 bases between them. From germline, CDR1 is MNHEY and CDR2 SVGAGI.

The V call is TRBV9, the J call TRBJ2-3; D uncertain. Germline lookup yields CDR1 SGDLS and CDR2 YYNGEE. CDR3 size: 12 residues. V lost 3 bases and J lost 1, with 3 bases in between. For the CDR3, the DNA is TGTGCCAGCAGCGGACGCACAGATACGCAGTATTTT. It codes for CASSGRTDTQYF.

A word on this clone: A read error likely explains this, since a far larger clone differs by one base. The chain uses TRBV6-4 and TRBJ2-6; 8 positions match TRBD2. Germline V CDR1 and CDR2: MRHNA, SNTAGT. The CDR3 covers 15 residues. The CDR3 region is CASAAGAAGANALTF. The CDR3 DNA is TGTGCCAGCGCAGCGGGAGCTGCTGGGGCCAACGCCCTGACTTTC.

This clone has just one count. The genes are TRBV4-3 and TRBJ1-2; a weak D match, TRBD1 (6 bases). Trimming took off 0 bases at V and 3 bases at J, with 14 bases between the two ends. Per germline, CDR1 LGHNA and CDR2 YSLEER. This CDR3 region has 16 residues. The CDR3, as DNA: TGCGCCAGCAGCCAAGAGATAAACAGGGCGCACTATGGCTACACCTTC. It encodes CASSQEINRAHYGYTF.

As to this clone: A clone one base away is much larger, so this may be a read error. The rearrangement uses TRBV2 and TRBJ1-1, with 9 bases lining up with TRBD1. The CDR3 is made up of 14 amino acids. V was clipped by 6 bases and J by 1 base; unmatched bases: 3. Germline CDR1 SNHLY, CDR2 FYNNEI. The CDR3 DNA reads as TGTGCCAGCAGCCCGGGACAGGGGAACACTGAAGCTTTCTTT. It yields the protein CASSPGQGNTEAFF.

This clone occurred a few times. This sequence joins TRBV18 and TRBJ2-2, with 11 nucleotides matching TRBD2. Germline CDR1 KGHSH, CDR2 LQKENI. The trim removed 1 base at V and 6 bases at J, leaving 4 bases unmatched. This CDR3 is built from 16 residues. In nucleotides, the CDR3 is TGTGCCAGCTCACCACGGCAACTAGCGGGAGCCGGGGAGCTGTTTTTT. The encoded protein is CASSPRQLAGAGELFF.

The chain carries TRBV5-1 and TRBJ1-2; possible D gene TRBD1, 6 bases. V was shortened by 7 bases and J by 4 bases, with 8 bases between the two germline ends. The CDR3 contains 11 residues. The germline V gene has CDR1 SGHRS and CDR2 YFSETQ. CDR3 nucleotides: TGCGCCAGCCTGGACAGCTATGGCTACACCTTC. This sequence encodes CASLDSYGYTF. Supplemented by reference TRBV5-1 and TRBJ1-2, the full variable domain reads KAGVTQTPRYLIKTRGQQVTLSCSPISGHRSVSWYQQTPGQGLQFLFEYFSETQRNKGNFPGRFSGRQFSNSRSEMNVSTLELGDSALYLCASLDSYGYTFGSGTRLTVV.

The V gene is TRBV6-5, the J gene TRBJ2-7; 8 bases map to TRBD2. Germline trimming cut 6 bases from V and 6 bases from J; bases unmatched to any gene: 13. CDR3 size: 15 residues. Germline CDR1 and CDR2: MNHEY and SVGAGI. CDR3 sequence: CASRGLGQASREQYF. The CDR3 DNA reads TGTGCCAGCAGGGGACTAGGCCAGGCTTCCCGCGAGCAGTACTTC.

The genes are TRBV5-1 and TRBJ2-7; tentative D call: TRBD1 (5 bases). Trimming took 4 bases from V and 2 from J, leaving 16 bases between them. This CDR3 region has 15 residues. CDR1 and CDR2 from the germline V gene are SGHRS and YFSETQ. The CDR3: CASSLGHRDAYEQYF. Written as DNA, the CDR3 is TGCGCCAGCAGCCTCGGACACCGTGATGCCTACGAGCAGTACTTC.

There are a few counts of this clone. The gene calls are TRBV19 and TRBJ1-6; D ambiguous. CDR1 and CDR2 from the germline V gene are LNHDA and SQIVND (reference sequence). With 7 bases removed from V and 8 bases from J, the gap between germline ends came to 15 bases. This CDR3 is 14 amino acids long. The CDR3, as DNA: TGTGCCAGTAAGGGTTCAGGAGGATATTCACCCCTCCACTTT. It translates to CASKGSGGYSPLHF.

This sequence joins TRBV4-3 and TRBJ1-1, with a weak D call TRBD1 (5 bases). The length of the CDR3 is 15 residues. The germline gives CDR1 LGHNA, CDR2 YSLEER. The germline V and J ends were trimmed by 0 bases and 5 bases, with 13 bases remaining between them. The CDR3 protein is CASSQEGEGWTEAFF. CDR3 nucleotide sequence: TGCGCCAGCAGCCAAGAGGGGGAGGGGTGGACTGAAGCTTTCTTT.

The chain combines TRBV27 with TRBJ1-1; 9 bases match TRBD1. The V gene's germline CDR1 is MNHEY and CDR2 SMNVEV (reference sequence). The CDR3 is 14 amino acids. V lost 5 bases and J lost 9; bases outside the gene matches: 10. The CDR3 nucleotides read TGTGCCAGCAGTCCCTATGGGACAGGGACGAAAGCTTTCTTT. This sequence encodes CASSPYGTGTKAFF.

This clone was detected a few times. Here the CDR3 reads CASSYTATYEQYF. CDR3 in DNA: TGTGCCAGCAGTTATACGGCGACCTACGAGCAGTACTTC. The gene calls are TRBV6-1 and TRBJ2-7; D uncertain. This CDR3 is built from 13 residues. V shed 5 bases and J shed 2 bases, with 10 bases lying between them. Germline CDR1 reads MNHNS; CDR2 reads SASEGT.

The CDR3 nucleotides are TGTGCCAGCAGTTACCCCAGAGAGACCCAGTACTTC. Its translation is CASSYPRETQYF. The chain joins TRBV6-6 to TRBJ2-5; D is unresolved. Germline V gene sequence: CDR1 MNHNY, CDR2 SVGAGI (reference sequence). The CDR3 contains 12 residues. The V gene lost 2 bases and the J gene lost 4 bases, with 5 bases spanning the gap.

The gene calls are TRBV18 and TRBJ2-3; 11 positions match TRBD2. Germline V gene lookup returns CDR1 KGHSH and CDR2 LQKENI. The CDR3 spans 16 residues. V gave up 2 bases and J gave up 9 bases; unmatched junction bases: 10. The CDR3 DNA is TGTGCCAGCTCACCAAGGCTAGCGGGAGGAACCCTGACGCAGTATTTT. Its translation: CASSPRLAGGTLTQYF.

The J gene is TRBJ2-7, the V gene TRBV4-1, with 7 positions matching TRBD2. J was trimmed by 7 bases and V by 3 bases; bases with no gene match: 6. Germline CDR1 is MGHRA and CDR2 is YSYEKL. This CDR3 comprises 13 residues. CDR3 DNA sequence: TGCGCCAGCAGCCAGGGGGGGGGTAGGGAGCAGTACTTC. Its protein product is CASSQGGGREQYF.

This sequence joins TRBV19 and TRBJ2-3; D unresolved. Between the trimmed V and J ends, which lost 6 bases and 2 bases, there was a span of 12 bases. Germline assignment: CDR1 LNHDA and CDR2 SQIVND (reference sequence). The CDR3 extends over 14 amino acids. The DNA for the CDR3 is TGTGCCAGTAGCCCTCAGTCACCCACAGATACGCAGTATTTT. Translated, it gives CASSPQSPTDTQYF.

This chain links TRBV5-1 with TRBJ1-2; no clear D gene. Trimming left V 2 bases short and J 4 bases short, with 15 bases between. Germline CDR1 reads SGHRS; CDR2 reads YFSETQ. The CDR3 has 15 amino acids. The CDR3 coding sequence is TGCGCCAGCAGCTTTGATTCAGGCCAATCCTATGGCTACACCTTC. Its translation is CASSFDSGQSYGYTF.

As DNA, the CDR3 is TGTGCCAGTAGTATAGGGACAGGGATGTCTGGCTACACCTTC. Protein: CASSIGTGMSGYTF. The chain recombines TRBV19 with TRBJ1-2; 8 bases agree with TRBD1. Germline trimming cut 1 base from V and 7 bases from J; bases unmatched to any gene: 5. This CDR3 has 14 amino acids. The germline CDR1 and CDR2 sequences are LNHDA and SQIVND (reference sequence).

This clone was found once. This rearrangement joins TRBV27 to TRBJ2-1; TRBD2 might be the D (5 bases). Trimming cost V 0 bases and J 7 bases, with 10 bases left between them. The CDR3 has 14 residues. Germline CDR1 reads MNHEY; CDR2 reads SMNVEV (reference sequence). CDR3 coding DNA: TGTGCCAGCAGTTTATCGGGAGTACAAAATGAGCAGTTCTTC. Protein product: CASSLSGVQNEQFF.

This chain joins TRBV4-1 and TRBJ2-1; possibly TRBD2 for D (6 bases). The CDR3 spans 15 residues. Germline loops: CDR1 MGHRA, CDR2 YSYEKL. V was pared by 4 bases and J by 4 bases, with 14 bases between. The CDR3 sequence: CASSLITGSYNEQFF. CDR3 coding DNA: TGCGCCAGCAGCCTAATTACCGGGAGTTACAATGAGCAGTTCTTC.

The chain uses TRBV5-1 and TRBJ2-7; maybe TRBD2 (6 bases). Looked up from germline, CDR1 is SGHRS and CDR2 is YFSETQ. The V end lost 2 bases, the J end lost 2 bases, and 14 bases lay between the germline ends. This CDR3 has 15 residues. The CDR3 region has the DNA TGCGCCAGCAGCTTTCAACCGGGGGTAGCCTACGAGCAGTACTTC. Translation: CASSFQPGVAYEQYF.

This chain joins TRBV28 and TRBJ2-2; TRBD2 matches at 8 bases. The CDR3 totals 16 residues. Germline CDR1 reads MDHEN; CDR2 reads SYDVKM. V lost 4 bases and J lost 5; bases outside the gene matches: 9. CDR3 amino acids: CASSWESGSGTGELFF. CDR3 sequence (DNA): TGTGCCAGCAGTTGGGAGAGCGGGAGTGGGACCGGGGAGCTGTTTTTT.

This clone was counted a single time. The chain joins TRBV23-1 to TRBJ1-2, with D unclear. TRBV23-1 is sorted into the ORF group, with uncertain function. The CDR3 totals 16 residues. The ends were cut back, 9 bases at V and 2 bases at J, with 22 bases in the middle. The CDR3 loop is CASSLTAEGNNYGYTF. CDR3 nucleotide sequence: TGCGCCAGTTCTCTAACGGCCGAGGGAAACAACTATGGCTACACCTTC.